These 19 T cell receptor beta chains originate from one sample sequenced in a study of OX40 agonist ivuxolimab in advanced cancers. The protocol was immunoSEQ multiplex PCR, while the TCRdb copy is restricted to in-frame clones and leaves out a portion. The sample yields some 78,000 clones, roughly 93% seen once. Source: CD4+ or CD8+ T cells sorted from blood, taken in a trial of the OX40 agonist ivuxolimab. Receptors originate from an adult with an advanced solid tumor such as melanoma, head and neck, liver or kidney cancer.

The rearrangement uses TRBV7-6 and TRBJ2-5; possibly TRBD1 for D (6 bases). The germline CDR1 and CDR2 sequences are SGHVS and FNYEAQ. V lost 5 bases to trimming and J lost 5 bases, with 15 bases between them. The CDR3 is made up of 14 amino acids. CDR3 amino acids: CASSPQGSGETQYF. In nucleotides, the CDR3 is TGTGCCAGCAGCCCACAGGGTAGTGGGGAGACCCAGTACTTC.

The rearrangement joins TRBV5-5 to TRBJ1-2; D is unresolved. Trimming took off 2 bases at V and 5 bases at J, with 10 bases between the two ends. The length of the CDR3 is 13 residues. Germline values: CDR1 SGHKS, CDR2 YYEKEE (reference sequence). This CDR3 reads CASSFEDRYGYTF. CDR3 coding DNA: TGTGCCAGCAGCTTTGAAGATAGGTATGGCTACACCTTC.

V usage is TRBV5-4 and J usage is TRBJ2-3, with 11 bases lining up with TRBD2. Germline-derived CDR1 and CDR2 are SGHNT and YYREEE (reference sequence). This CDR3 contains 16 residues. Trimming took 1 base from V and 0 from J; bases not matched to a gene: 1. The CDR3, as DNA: TGTGCCAGCAGCTTGCGACTAGCGGGGAGCACAGATACGCAGTATTTT. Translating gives CASSLRLAGSTDTQYF.

The CDR3 DNA reads as TGTGCCAGTAGTCCTACGGGTAGATACGAGCAGTACTTC. It is translated as CASSPTGRYEQYF. The V call is TRBV19, the J call TRBJ2-7; D call uncertain. V lost 5 bases and J 4 bases, leaving 12 bases between the germline ends. The CDR3 is 13 residues long. The germline gives CDR1 LNHDA, CDR2 SQIVND (reference sequence). The whole variable domain, remainder taken from reference TRBV19 and TRBJ2-7, is DGGITQSPKYLFRKEGQNVTLSCEQNLNHDAMYWYRQDPGQGLRLIYYSQIVNDFQKGDIAEGYSVSREKKESFPLTVTSAQKNPTAFYLCASSPTGRYEQYFGPGTRLTVT.

The CDR3: CASSYERGPVIYEQYF. In DNA form, the CDR3 reads TGTGCCAGCAGTTACGAAAGGGGGCCTGTAATCTACGAGCAGTACTTC. This chain links TRBV6-5 with TRBJ2-7; the match to TRBD1 covers 7 bases. The CDR3 is 16 residues long. Germline loops: CDR1 MNHEY, CDR2 SVGAGI. The V gene end was trimmed by 2 bases and the J gene end by 3 bases; junction bases not matched to a gene: 10.

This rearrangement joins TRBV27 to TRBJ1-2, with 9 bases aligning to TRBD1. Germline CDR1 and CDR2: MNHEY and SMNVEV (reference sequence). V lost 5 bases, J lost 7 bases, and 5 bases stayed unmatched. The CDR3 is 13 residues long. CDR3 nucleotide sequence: TGTGCCAGCAGTCCAAACAGGGGGCTTGGCTACACCTTC. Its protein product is CASSPNRGLGYTF.

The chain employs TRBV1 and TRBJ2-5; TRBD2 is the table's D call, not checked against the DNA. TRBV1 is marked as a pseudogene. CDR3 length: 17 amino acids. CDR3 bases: TGCACCAGCAGCCAAGATCAAGCGGGGGATATCCAAGAGACCCAGTACTTC. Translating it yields CTSSQDQAGDIQETQYF.

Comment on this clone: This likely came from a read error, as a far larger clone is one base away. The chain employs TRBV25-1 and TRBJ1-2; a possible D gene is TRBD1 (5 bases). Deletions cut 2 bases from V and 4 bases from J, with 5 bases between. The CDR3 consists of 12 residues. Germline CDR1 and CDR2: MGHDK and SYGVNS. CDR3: CASSEDSYGYTF. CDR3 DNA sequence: TGTGCCAGCAGTGAAGACAGCTATGGCTACACCTTC.

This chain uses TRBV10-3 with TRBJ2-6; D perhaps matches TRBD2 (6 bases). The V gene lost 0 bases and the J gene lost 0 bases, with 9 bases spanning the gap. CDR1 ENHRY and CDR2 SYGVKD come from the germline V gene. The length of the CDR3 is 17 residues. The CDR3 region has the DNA TGTGCCATCAGTGAGTCGAGGGACTTCTCTGGGGCCAACGTCCTGACTTTC. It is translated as CAISESRDFSGANVLTF.

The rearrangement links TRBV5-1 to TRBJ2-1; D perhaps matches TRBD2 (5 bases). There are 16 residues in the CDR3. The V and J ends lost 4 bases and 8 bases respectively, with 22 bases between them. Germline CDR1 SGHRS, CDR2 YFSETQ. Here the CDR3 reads CASSRENYATSDEQFF. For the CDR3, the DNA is TGCGCCAGCAGCCGGGAAAACTATGCCACATCCGATGAGCAGTTCTTC.

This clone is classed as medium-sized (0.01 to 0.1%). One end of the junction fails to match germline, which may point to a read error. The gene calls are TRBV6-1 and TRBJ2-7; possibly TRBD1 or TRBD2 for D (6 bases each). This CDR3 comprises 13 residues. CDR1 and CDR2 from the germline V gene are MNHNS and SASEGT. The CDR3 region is CASSDQGVGGGDF. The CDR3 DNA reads TGTGCCAGCAGTGACCAGGGTGTAGGGGGAGGAGACTTC.

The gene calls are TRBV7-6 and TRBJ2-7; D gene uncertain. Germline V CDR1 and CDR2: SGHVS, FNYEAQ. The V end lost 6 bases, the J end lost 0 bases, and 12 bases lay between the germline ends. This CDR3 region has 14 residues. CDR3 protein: CASSKAVSSYEQYF. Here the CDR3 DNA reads TGTGCCAGCAGTAAAGCCGTGAGCTCCTACGAGCAGTACTTC.

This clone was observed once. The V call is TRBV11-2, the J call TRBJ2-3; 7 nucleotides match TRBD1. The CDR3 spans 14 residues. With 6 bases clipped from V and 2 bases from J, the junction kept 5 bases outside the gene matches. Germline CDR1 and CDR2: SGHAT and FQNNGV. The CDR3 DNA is TGTGCCAGCAGTAAGGACAGGCCCACAGATACGCAGTATTTT. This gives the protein CASSKDRPTDTQYF.

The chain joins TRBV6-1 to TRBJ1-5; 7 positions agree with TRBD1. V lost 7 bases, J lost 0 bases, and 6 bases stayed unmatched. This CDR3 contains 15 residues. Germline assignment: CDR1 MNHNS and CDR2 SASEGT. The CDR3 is CASNPGTVSNQPQHF. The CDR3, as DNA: TGTGCCAGCAACCCTGGGACAGTTAGCAATCAGCCCCAGCATTTT.

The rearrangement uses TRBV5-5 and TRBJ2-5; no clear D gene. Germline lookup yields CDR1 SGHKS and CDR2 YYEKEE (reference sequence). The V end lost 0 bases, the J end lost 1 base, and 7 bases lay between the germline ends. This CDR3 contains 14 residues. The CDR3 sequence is CASSLERLQETQYF. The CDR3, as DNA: TGTGCCAGCAGCTTGGAACGGCTCCAAGAGACCCAGTACTTC.

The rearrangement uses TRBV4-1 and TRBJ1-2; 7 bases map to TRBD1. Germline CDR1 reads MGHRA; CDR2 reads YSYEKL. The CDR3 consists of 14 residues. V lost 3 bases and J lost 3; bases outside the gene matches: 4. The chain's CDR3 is CASSHPTGDYGYTF. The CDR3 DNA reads TGCGCCAGCAGCCATCCTACAGGGGACTATGGCTACACCTTC.

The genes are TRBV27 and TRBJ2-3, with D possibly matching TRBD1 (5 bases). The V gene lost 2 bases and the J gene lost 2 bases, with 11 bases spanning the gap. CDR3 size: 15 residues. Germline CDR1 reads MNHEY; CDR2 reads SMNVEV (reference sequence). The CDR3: CASSLRGVSTDTQYF. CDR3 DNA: TGTGCCAGCAGTTTAAGGGGCGTATCCACAGATACGCAGTATTTT.

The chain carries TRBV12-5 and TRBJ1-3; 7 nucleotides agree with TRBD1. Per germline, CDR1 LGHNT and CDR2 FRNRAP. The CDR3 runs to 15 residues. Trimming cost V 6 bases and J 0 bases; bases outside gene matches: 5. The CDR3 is CASGLGQLSGNTIYF. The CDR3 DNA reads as TGTGCTAGTGGCCTGGGACAGCTCTCTGGAAACACCATATATTTT.

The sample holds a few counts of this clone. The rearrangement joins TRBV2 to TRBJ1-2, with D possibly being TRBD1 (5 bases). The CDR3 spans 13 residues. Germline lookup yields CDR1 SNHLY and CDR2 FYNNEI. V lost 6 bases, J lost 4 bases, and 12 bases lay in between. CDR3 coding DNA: TGTGCCAGCAGGTTCGGGACGGTCTATGGCTACACCTTC. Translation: CASRFGTVYGYTF.